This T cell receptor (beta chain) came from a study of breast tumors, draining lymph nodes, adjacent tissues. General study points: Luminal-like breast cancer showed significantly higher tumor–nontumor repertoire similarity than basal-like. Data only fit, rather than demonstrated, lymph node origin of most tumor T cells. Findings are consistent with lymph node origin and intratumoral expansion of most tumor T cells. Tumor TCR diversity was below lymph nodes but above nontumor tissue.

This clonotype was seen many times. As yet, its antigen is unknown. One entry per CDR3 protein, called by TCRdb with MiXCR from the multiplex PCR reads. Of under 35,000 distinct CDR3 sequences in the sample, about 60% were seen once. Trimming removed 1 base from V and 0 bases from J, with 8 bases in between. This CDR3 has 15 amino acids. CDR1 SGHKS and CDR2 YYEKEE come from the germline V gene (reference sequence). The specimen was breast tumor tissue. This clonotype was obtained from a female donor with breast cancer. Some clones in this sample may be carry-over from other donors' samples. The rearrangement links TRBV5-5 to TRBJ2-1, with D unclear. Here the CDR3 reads CASSLPPSSYNEQFF. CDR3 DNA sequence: TGTGCCAGCAGCTTGCCCCCGAGCTCCTACAATGAGCAGTTCTTC.